What follows is one T cell receptor (beta chain) and its context. Collection of around 10 milliliters of peripheral blood was performed for each donor. This specimen comes from a study of blood T cells in healthy people across ages. Next came a second PCR, run for about 6 to 12 cycles, which used a sample-barcoded 5' primer along with a J-beta primer mix. A single record per CDR3 protein comes from TCRdb applying MiXCR to the 5' RACE reads. The table lists about 1.5 million distinct CDR3 sequences, roughly two fifths of them singletons. V lost 6 bases and J lost 2, with 16 bases in between. Per the germline V gene, CDR1 is SEHNR and CDR2 is FQNEAQ (reference sequence). This CDR3 contains 15 residues.

What was sequenced was blood. This chain connects TRBV7-9 to TRBJ2-5; D uncertain. This clonotype originated in a woman younger than 30 in good health. CDR3 amino acids: CASRPGSAYQETQYF. In DNA, the CDR3 is TGTGCCAGCAGACCCGGATCCGCTTATCAAGAGACCCAGTACTTC.